These 7 T cell receptor beta chains originate from one sample sequenced in a study of blood T cell repertoires in COVID-19. Profiled with immunoSEQ multiplex PCR; TCRdb holds only in-frame clones, not every one. Of 250,000 to 350,000 clones in the sample, roughly 87% were seen once. The specimen sequenced was peripheral blood. The receptors originated from a man younger than 35 with active or convalescent COVID-19.

This chain connects TRBV27 to TRBJ2-1; the D gene is possibly TRBD2 (6 bases). CDR1 is MNHEY, CDR2 SMNVEV, per germline (reference sequence). V lost 5 bases and J 7 bases, leaving 12 bases between the germline ends. The CDR3 runs 13 residues. The CDR3 DNA reads TGTGCCAGCAGTAGGTTAGGACTAAATGAGCAGTTCTTC. Translation gives CASSRLGLNEQFF.

The chain recombines TRBV11-2 with TRBJ2-1; 11 bases align to TRBD2. CDR1 and CDR2 from the germline V gene are SGHAT and FQNNGV. V dropped 1 base and J dropped 5; count of bases not matched to a gene: 7. The CDR3 spans 17 residues. Written as DNA, the CDR3 is TGTGCCAGCAGCTTAGCTCCGGGACTAGCGGAGAACAATGAGCAGTTCTTC. This encodes CASSLAPGLAENNEQFF.

The CDR3, as DNA: TGCGCCAGCAGCCAACCCATGAGCAATCAGCCCCAGCATTTT. This codes for CASSQPMSNQPQHF. This sequence joins TRBV4-1 and TRBJ1-5; D is undetermined. Trimming removed 2 bases at V and 1 base at J, with 6 bases between. Germline values: CDR1 MGHRA, CDR2 YSYEKL. The CDR3 is 14 residues long.

This clone was seen just once. V is TRBV6-5 and J is TRBJ1-1; TRBD1 matches at 9 bases. CDR3 length: 14 amino acids. Germline V gene sequence: CDR1 MNHEY, CDR2 SVGAGI. V shed 6 bases and J 3 bases; nucleotides not matched to a gene: 5. As DNA, the CDR3 is TGTGCCAGCAGCCTACAGGGGGCACACACTGAAGCTTTCTTT. This gives the protein CASSLQGAHTEAFF.

The chain is built from TRBV7-3 and TRBJ2-3; 9 nucleotides match TRBD2. V lost 3 bases, J lost 3 bases, and 7 bases stayed unmatched. CDR1 SGHTA and CDR2 FQGTGA come from the germline V gene. The CDR3 is 16 amino acids. CDR3: CASSLTSGPPTDTQYF. In DNA form, the CDR3 reads TGTGCCAGCAGCTTGACTAGCGGCCCACCAACAGATACGCAGTATTTT.

V is TRBV28 and J is TRBJ2-1; possible D gene TRBD1, 5 bases. The germline V gene encodes CDR1 MDHEN and CDR2 SYDVKM. V was shortened by 5 bases and J by 2 bases, with 16 bases between the two germline ends. This CDR3 comprises 16 residues. In DNA form, the CDR3 reads TGTGCCAGCAGTACGCCGGACACGTTTCCCTACAATGAGCAGTTCTTC. Encoded protein: CASSTPDTFPYNEQFF. Full variable domain (remainder filled in from reference TRBV28 and TRBJ2-1): DVKVTQSSRYLVKRTGEKVFLECVQDMDHENMFWYRQDPGLGLRLIYFSYDVKMKEKGDIPEGYSVSREKKERFSLILESASTNQTSMYLCASSTPDTFPYNEQFFGPGTRLTVL.

The chain's CDR3 is CATSDPGRVGETQYF. CDR3 DNA: TGTGCCACCAGTGATCCCGGCAGGGTAGGGGAGACCCAGTACTTC. The chain joins TRBV24-1 to TRBJ2-5, with D possibly matching TRBD1 (5 bases). V gave up 3 bases and J gave up 5 bases, with 15 bases separating them. This CDR3 is built from 15 residues. Germline V CDR1 and CDR2: KGHDR, SFDVKD.